These T cell receptor beta chains were read from a single sample in a study of control samples from healthy donors and cancer patients. Method: immunoSEQ multiplex PCR; TCRdb's copy keeps in-frame clones and lacks some. The sample lists under 75,000 clones, roughly nine tenths occurring once. The specimen sequenced was PBMCs. The receptors here all came from a woman aged 45-59 years with colorectal cancer. The CDR3 runs from the conserved cysteine through the conserved F or W. Each record gives: D gene, V gene, J gene, clone size, CDR3 protein. The D gene is left open where the match is weak. Clone sizes are given selectively: once, few, many, or a class where the clone is expanded.

D gene: TRBD1
V gene: TRBV29-1
J gene: TRBJ2-5
clone size: -
CDR3 protein: CSGRTGGVETQYF

D gene: -
V gene: TRBV5-4
J gene: TRBJ1-6
clone size: -
CDR3 protein: CASSRETATGNSPLHF

D gene: TRBD2
V gene: TRBV7-2
J gene: TRBJ2-1
clone size: -
CDR3 protein: CASSLAGLAIYNEQFF

D gene: -
V gene: TRBV18
J gene: TRBJ2-3
clone size: -
CDR3 protein: CASSPPANTDTQYF

D gene: TRBD1
V gene: TRBV25-1
J gene: TRBJ1-1
clone size: -
CDR3 protein: CASSEFIPGGNTEAFF

D gene: TRBD1
V gene: TRBV24-1
J gene: TRBJ2-2
clone size: -
CDR3 protein: CATSDRGHTGELFF

D gene: -
V gene: TRBV6-6
J gene: TRBJ2-5
clone size: -
CDR3 protein: CATARREPETQYF

D gene: TRBD2
V gene: TRBV5-6
J gene: TRBJ2-7
clone size: -
CDR3 protein: CASSLGLAGIYEQYF

D gene: -
V gene: TRBV2
J gene: TRBJ2-1
clone size: -
CDR3 protein: CASSEIWGRRNEQFF

D gene: -
V gene: TRBV2
J gene: TRBJ2-5
clone size: -
CDR3 protein: CASSEADRGETQYF

D gene: -
V gene: TRBV13
J gene: TRBJ2-5
clone size: -
CDR3 protein: CASSPPPGQETQYF

D gene: -
V gene: TRBV6-6
J gene: TRBJ1-2
clone size: -
CDR3 protein: CASNPSGGTGYGYTF

D gene: TRBD1
V gene: TRBV30
J gene: TRBJ1-1
clone size: -
CDR3 protein: CAFDRATEAFF

D gene: -
V gene: TRBV9
J gene: TRBJ2-1
clone size: -
CDR3 protein: CASSVDPGIHNEQFF

D gene: -
V gene: TRBV19
J gene: TRBJ1-2
clone size: -
CDR3 protein: CASRIGGGYTF

D gene: -
V gene: TRBV10-3
J gene: TRBJ2-6
clone size: -
CDR3 protein: CAISDASGANVLTF

D gene: -
V gene: TRBV2
J gene: TRBJ2-7
clone size: -
CDR3 protein: CASSDRQGIYEQYF

D gene: -
V gene: TRBV5-1
J gene: TRBJ2-7
clone size: once
CDR3 protein: CASSPGQGEQYF

D gene: TRBD2
V gene: TRBV29-1
J gene: TRBJ2-1
clone size: -
CDR3 protein: CSAAPGTSGNEQFF

D gene: TRBD1
V gene: TRBV28
J gene: TRBJ1-1
clone size: -
CDR3 protein: CASSRQGASTEAFF

D gene: -
V gene: TRBV10-3
J gene: TRBJ2-7
clone size: -
CDR3 protein: CASRGGRHEQYF

D gene: -
V gene: TRBV30
J gene: TRBJ1-5
clone size: -
CDR3 protein: CAWSYGSNQPQHF

D gene: -
V gene: TRBV3-1/TRBV3-2
J gene: TRBJ2-1
clone size: -
CDR3 protein: CASSQVPGGLNEQFF

D gene: TRBD1
V gene: TRBV5-6
J gene: TRBJ2-7
clone size: -
CDR3 protein: CASSLSGQGLIYEQYF

D gene: -
V gene: TRBV7-8
J gene: TRBJ2-5
clone size: once
CDR3 protein: CASSLDGTRKTQYF

D gene: -
V gene: TRBV19
J gene: TRBJ2-3
clone size: few
CDR3 protein: CASADGHTDTQYF

D gene: -
V gene: TRBV20-1
J gene: TRBJ1-2
clone size: -
CDR3 protein: CSASQLGPHYGYTF

D gene: TRBD1
V gene: TRBV27
J gene: TRBJ1-2
clone size: -
CDR3 protein: CASRMTGGYGYTF

D gene: -
V gene: TRBV13
J gene: TRBJ1-3
clone size: -
CDR3 protein: CASSSRGGGNTIYF

D gene: TRBD1
V gene: TRBV11-1
J gene: TRBJ2-1
clone size: -
CDR3 protein: CASSRQGDGNEQFF

D gene: -
V gene: TRBV18
J gene: TRBJ1-4
clone size: -
CDR3 protein: CASSPQGDEKLFF

D gene: -
V gene: TRBV11-1
J gene: TRBJ2-1
clone size: -
CDR3 protein: CASSLGYNEQFF

D gene: -
V gene: TRBV19
J gene: TRBJ1-5
clone size: -
CDR3 protein: CASSPANFNQPQHF

D gene: -
V gene: TRBV7-9
J gene: TRBJ2-7
clone size: -
CDR3 protein: CASSERDYSYEQYF

D gene: TRBD1
V gene: TRBV25-1
J gene: TRBJ2-5
clone size: -
CDR3 protein: CASSEVGTAYQETQYF

D gene: -
V gene: TRBV28
J gene: TRBJ2-3
clone size: -
CDR3 protein: CASSLWGTGKESDTQYF